This T cell receptor (beta chain) derives from a study of memory CD4+ T cells and cytomegalovirus serostatus. Points on this clone: Its target is unknown.

The assay was immunoSEQ multiplex PCR, and TCRdb's table has in-frame clones only and misses some. The repertoire includes 40,000 to 45,000 clones, about 80% of them detected once, and about 1.9% sits in the top ten. The CDR3 runs to 14 residues. Germline V gene data show CDR1 as MGHDK and CDR2 as SYGVNS. V trimming: 2 bases; J trimming: 7 bases; junction bases outside the gene matches: 4. Single viable CD3+CD4+CD8-CD45RO+ cells were sorted as the memory CD4+ T cells. Donors' CMV status reflects serum IgG against pp150, pp28, p38, p52. General observations from the study: A US-trained random forest predicted CMV serostatus with median AUC around 0.91. CD4+ memory repertoires contained about 40% of the roughly 160 reported CMV TCRbeta sequences.

V usage is TRBV25-1 and J usage is TRBJ1-4; 7 positions agree with TRBD1. This TCR derives from an adult in good health and CMV-seronegative. Sequencing used memory CD4+ T cells from blood. As DNA, the CDR3 is TGTGCCAGCAGTGAAACAGGGGCTAGTGAAAAACTGTTTTTT. The encoded protein is CASSETGASEKLFF. Variable domain in full (rest from reference TRBV25-1 and TRBJ1-4): EADIYQTPRYLVIGTGKKITLECSQTMGHDKMYWYQQDPGMELHLIHYSYGVNSTEKGDLSSESTVSRIRTEHFPLTLESARPSHTSQYLCASSETGASEKLFFGSGTQLSVL.